Listed below are T cell receptor beta chains from one sample, sequenced in a study of CD4 T cells in relation to SARS-CoV-2 and coronaviruses. These receptors have no known antigen. Repertoires were generated with immunoSEQ multiplex PCR, while TCRdb's copy carries only in-frame clones and drops some. Of about 21,000 clones in the sample, around three quarters were seen once. Input material: CD4+ T cells from PBMCs, cultured in vitro. These receptors were collected from a human donor in good health. Each CDR3 is given without its conserved first and last residue. The D gene is left open where the match is weak.

length	V	D	J	CDR3
14	TRBV18	TRBD1	TRBJ1-3	ASSPPGTGSGNTIY
12	TRBV19	TRBD2	TRBJ2-5	ATSRLAGQETQY
13	TRBV4-2	-	TRBJ1-2	ASSRPPQDYYGYT
14	TRBV15	-	TRBJ2-2	ATSRDLRADTGELF
10	TRBV18	-	TRBJ1-1	ASSATITEAF
15	TRBV4-2	TRBD2	TRBJ2-1	ASSQVVAGDLALEQF
11	TRBV7-8	TRBD1	TRBJ2-1	ASIAGGYNEQF
13	TRBV24-1	-	TRBJ2-7	ATSVWAGNSYEQY
12	TRBV27	TRBD1	TRBJ2-7	ASSSQQGAREQY
13	TRBV19	-	TRBJ2-3	ASSMSKDPTDTQY
12	TRBV7-9	-	TRBJ1-1	ASSSGIVNAEAF
11	TRBV28	-	TRBJ2-5	ASSLGRMETQY
15	TRBV11-2	TRBD2	TRBJ2-2	ASSAGGLAGVKGELF
15	TRBV5-1	TRBD1	TRBJ1-2	ASSLTGTGPIDYGYT
14	TRBV5-6	TRBD1	TRBJ1-5	ASSSDRGRGNQPQH
13	TRBV30	TRBD1	TRBJ1-6	AWSVFGQGNSPLH
12	TRBV19	TRBD2	TRBJ2-1	ASSVERDLNEQF
15	TRBV7-3	TRBD1	TRBJ2-2	ASSLRQGAVATGELF
13	TRBV6-5	TRBD1	TRBJ1-1	ASSDRGQGLTEAF
13	TRBV3-1/TRBV3-2	-	TRBJ2-1	ASSQDQGSYNEQF
11	TRBV27	-	TRBJ2-7	ASSSPGPYEQY
12	TRBV3-1/TRBV3-2	TRBD1	TRBJ1-1	ASSQQGAFTEAF
12	TRBV28	-	TRBJ1-1	VMERDGLNTEAF